This T cell receptor (beta chain) was identified in a study of beta chain features in type 1 diabetes. Findings of the study overall: Patients with type 1 diabetes carried fewer insertions and had more deletions at their VDJ junctions. Any PCR bias toward short templates would affect both groups alike.

All of the isolated RNA was reverse transcribed, so expressed TCRB transcripts were sequenced. Only in-frame clones appear in the TCRdb table, and some are missing; sequencing was by immunoSEQ multiplex PCR. The sample has about 140,000 clones; 9% to 10% are singletons. For this clone: Its specificity is not known.

Sorting that relied on CD45RO/CCR7/CD25/CD127/CD95/CD27 yielded CD4+ naive, central memory, regulatory and stem cell-like memory cells. Sorting gave populations that all exceeded 98% purity. V shed 9 bases and J 4 bases; nucleotides not matched to a gene: 11. The germline CDR1 and CDR2 sequences are LNHDA and SQIVND (reference sequence). The CDR3 contains 15 residues. The chain recombines TRBV19 with TRBJ2-5; 10 bases fit TRBD2. Sequences were obtained from central memory CD4+ T cells from blood. The clonotype was recovered from a woman in her forties in good health. CDR3 in amino acids: CARMGLAGGAETQYF. In DNA, the CDR3 is TGTGCCAGGATGGGTTTAGCGGGGGGTGCAGAGACCCAGTACTTC.